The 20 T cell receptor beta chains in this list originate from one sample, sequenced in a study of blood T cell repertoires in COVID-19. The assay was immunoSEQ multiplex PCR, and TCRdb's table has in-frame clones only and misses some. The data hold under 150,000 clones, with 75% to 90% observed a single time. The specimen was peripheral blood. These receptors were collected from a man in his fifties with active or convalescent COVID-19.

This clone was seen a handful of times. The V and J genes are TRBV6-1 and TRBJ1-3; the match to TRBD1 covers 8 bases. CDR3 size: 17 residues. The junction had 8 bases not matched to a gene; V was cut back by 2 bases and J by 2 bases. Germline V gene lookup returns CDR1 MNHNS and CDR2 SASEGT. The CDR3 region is CASSENSGGAPGNTIYF. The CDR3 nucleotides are TGTGCCAGCAGTGAAAATTCAGGGGGCGCACCTGGAAACACCATATATTTT.

The CDR3 DNA reads TGTGCCAGCAGTGCCGGGACAGGGAATCCTGGGGCCAACGTCCTGACTTTC. Protein: CASSAGTGNPGANVLTF. The chain links TRBV28 to TRBJ2-6, with 9 positions matching TRBD1. Per the germline V gene, CDR1 is MDHEN and CDR2 is SYDVKM. Losses at the gene ends were 5 bases for V and 2 bases for J; bases not matched to a gene: 7. The CDR3 runs to 17 residues.

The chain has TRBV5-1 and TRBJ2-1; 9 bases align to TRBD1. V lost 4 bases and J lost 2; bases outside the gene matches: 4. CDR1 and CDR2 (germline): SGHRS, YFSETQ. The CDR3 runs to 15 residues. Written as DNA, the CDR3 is TGCGCCAGCAGCCCGACAGGGGGAACCTACAATGAGCAGTTCTTC. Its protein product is CASSPTGGTYNEQFF.

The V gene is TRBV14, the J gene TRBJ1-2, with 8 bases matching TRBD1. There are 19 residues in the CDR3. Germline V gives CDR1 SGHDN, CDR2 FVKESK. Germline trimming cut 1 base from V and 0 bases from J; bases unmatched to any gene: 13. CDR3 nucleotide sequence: TGTGCCAGCAGCCAAGGTTCCCAGGACAGGGCACCTTCTAACTATGGCTACACCTTC. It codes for CASSQGSQDRAPSNYGYTF. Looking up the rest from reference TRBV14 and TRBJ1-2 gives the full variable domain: EAGVTQFPSHSVIEKGQTVTLRCDPISGHDNLYWYRRVMGKEIKFLLHFVKESKQDESGMPNNRFLAERTGGTYSTLKVQPAELEDSGVYFCASSQGSQDRAPSNYGYTFGSGTRLTVV.

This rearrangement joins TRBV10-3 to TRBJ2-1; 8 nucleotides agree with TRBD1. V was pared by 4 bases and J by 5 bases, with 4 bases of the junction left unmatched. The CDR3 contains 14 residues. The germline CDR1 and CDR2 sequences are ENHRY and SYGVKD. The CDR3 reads CAISGTGRNNEQFF. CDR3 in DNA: TGTGCCATCAGTGGGACAGGGAGAAACAATGAGCAGTTCTTC.

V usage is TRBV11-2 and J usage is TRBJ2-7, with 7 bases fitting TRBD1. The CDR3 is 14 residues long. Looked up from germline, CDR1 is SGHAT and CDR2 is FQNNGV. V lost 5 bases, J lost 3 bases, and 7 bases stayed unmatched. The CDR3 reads CASSKGTESYEQYF. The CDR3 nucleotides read TGTGCCAGCAGCAAGGGGACAGAGAGCTACGAGCAGTACTTC.

The CDR3 coding sequence is TGTGCCAGCAGTTCGACTAGCGGAGTGGTGCATACGCAGTATTTT. Translated: CASSSTSGVVHTQYF. The chain links TRBV6-2 or TRBV6-3 to TRBJ2-3, with 9 bases lining up with TRBD2. The CDR3 has 15 amino acids. The ends lost 4 bases at V and 7 bases at J; junction bases unmatched: 9. The germline V gene encodes CDR1 MNHEY and CDR2 SVGEGT.

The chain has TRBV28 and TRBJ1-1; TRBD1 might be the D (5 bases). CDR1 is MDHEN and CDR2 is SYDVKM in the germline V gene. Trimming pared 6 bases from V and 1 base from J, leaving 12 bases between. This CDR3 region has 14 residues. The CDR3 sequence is CASSLGGWNTEAFF. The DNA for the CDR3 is TGTGCCAGCAGCCTGGGGGGGTGGAACACTGAAGCTTTCTTT.

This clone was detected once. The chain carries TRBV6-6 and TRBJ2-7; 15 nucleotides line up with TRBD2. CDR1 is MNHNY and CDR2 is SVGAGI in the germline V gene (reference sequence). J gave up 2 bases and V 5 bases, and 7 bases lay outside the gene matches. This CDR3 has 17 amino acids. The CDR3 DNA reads TGTGCCAGCAGTCGGACTAGCGGGAGGGCCCTTGCCTACGAGCAGTACTTC. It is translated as CASSRTSGRALAYEQYF.

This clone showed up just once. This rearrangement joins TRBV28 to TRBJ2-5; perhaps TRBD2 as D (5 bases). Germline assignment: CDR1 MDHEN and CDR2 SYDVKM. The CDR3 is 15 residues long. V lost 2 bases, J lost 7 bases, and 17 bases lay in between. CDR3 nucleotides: TGTGCCAGCAGTTTAGATCCAAGAGGGCCGGGGACCCAGTACTTC. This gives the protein CASSLDPRGPGTQYF.

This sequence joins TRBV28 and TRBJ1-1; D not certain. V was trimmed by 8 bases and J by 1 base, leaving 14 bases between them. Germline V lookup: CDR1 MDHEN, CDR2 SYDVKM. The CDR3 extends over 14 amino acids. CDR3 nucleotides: TGTGCCAGCGCGATGACTAATGGGAACACTGAAGCTTTCTTT. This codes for CASAMTNGNTEAFF.

The CDR3 sequence: CASSQEVRADTGELFF. In DNA, the CDR3 is TGCGCCAGCAGCCAAGAGGTCAGGGCCGACACCGGGGAGCTGTTTTTT. This rearrangement joins TRBV4-1 to TRBJ2-2, with D possibly TRBD1 on 5 matching bases. CDR1 and CDR2 (germline): MGHRA, YSYEKL. The V end lost 0 bases, the J end lost 3 bases, and 11 bases lay between the germline ends. This CDR3 comprises 16 residues.

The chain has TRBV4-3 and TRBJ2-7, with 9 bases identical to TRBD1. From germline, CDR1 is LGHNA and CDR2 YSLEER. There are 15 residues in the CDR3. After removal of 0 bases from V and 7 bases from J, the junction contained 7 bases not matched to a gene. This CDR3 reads CASSQDPGTGWEQYF. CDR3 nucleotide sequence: TGCGCCAGCAGCCAAGATCCCGGGACAGGGTGGGAGCAGTACTTC.

CDR3 sequence reads: CASTLSLSGGGNQETQYF. The CDR3 DNA reads as TGTGCCAGCACCTTATCCCTTTCAGGTGGCGGGAATCAAGAGACCCAGTACTTC. The chain has TRBV28 and TRBJ2-5, with D possibly being TRBD2 (6 bases). The V end was cut by 7 bases, the J end by 2 bases, with 26 bases between. The CDR3 runs 18 residues. Germline V gene data show CDR1 as MDHEN and CDR2 as SYDVKM.

Here the CDR3 reads CASSYYAGGWTGELFF. In DNA, the CDR3 is TGTGCCAGCAGTTACTACGCGGGGGGATGGACCGGGGAGCTGTTTTTT. The rearrangement uses TRBV6-2 or TRBV6-3 and TRBJ2-2; 8 bases map to TRBD2. With V trimmed by 1 base and J by 5 bases, 6 bases remained unmatched. The CDR3 has 16 residues. Germline-derived CDR1 and CDR2 are MNHEY and SVGEGT.

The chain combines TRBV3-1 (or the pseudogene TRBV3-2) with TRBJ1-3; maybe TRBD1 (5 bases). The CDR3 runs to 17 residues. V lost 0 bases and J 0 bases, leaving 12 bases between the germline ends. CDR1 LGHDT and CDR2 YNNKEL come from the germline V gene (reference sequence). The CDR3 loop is CASSQEWGESSGNTIYF. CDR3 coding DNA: TGTGCCAGCAGCCAAGAATGGGGCGAGAGCTCTGGAAACACCATATATTTT.

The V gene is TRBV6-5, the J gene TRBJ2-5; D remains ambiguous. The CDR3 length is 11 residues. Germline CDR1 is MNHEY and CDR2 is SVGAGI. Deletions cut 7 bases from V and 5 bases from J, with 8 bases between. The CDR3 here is CASTLGETQYF. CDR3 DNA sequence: TGTGCCAGCACCCTCGGGGAGACCCAGTACTTC.

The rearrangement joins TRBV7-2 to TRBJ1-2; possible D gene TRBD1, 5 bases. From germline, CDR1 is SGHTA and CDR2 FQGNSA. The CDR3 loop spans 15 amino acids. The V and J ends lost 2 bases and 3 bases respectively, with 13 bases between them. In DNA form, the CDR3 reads TGTGCCAGCAGCTTACTGGGTCAGGGCTACTATGGCTACACCTTC. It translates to CASSLLGQGYYGYTF.

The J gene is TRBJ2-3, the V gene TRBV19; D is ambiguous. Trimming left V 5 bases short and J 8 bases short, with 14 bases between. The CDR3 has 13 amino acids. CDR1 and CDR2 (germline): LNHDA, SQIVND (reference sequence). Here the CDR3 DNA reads TGTGCCAGTAGTTCCCAAACCTCGGGTACGCAGTATTTT. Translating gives CASSSQTSGTQYF. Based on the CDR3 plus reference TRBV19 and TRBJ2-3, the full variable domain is DGGITQSPKYLFRKEGQNVTLSCEQNLNHDAMYWYRQDPGQGLRLIYYSQIVNDFQKGDIAEGYSVSREKKESFPLTVTSAQKNPTAFYLCASSSQTSGTQYFGPGTRLTVL.

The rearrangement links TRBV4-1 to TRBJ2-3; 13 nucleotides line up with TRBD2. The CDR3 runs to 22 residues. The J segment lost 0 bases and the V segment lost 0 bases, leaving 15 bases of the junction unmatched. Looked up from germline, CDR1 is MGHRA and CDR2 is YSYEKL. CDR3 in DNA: TGCGCCAGCAGCCAAGATCGTAAACTAGCGGGGGGGGCAGGCCAAAGCACAGATACGCAGTATTTT. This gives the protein CASSQDRKLAGGAGQSTDTQYF.